This T cell receptor (beta chain) was identified during a study of T cells in Graves' hyperthyroidism and ophthalmopathy. Regions amplified from RNA transcripts were the TCR beta CDR3 regions. The primer set for the first-round RT-PCR of the TCR CDR3 was HTBI. TCRdb ran MiXCR on the multiplex PCR reads and lists one entry per CDR3 protein. Of under 400,000 distinct CDR3 sequences in the sample, less than 15% were seen once. Hyperthyroidism patients were newly diagnosed, had disease duration under 2 months, and were aged 18 to 65 years. Per germline, CDR1 MDHEN and CDR2 SYDVKM. The CDR3 is 15 residues long. V lost 5 bases to trimming and J lost 4 bases, with 17 bases between them. This clonotype was recorded at least ten times.

The V and J genes are TRBV28 and TRBJ1-1, with D unclear. Sequenced: blood. This TCR came from a woman aged 18-35 years with Graves' hyperthyroidism. The CDR3 loop reads CASSTPEAPATEAFF. CDR3 bases: TGTGCCAGCAGTACCCCGGAGGCCCCTGCCACTGAAGCTTTCTTT.